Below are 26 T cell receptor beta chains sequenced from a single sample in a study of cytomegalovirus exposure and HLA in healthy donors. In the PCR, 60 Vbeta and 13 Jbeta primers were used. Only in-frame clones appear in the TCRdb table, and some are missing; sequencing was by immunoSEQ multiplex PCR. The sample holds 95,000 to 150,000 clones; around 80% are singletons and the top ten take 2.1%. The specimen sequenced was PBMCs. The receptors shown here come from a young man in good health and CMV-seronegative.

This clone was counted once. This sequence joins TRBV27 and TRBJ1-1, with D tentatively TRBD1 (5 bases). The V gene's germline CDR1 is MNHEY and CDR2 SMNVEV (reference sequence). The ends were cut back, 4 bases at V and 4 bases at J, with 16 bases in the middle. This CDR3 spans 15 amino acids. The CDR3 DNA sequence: TGTGCCAGCAGTTCCGCGGGGGGGGGTGTCACTGAAGCTTTCTTT. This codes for CASSSAGGGVTEAFF.

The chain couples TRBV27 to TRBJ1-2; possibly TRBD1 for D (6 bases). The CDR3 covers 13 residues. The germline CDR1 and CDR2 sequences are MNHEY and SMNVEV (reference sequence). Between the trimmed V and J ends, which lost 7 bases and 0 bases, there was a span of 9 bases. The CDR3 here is CASKRGTNYGYTF. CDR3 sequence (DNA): TGTGCCAGCAAAAGGGGGACTAACTATGGCTACACCTTC.

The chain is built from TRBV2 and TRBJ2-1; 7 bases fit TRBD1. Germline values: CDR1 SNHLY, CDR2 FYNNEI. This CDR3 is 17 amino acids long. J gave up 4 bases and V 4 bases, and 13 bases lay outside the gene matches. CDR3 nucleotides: TGTGCCAGCAGTGCCACTCCCGGGACAGATTATTACAATGAGCAGTTCTTC. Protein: CASSATPGTDYYNEQFF.

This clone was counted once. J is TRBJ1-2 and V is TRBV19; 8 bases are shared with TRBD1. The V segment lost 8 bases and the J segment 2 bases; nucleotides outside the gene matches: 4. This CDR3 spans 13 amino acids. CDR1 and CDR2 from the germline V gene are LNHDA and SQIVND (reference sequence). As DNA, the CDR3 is TGTGCCAGTGACAGGGGCAGGAACTATGGCTACACCTTC. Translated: CASDRGRNYGYTF.

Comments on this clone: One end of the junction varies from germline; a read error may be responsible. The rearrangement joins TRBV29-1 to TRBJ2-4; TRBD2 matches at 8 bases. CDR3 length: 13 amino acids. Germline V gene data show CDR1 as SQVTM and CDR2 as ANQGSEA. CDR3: CSTRGGAKNSQYF. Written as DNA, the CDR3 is TGCAGCACCCGGGGGGGAGCCAAAAACAGTCAGTACTTC.

The CDR3: CSAHRDVGDEQFF. The DNA for the CDR3 is TGCAGCGCTCACAGGGACGTTGGGGATGAGCAGTTCTTC. This chain uses TRBV29-1 with TRBJ2-1; possibly TRBD1 for D (6 bases). Deletions cut 7 bases from V and 8 bases from J, with 18 bases between. CDR3 length equals 13 residues. Germline V gene lookup returns CDR1 SQVTM and CDR2 ANQGSEA.

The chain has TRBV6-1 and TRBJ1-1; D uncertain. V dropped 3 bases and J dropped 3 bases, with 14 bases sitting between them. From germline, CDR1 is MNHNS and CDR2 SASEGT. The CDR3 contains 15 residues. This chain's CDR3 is CASSDFIQAYTEAFF. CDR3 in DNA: TGTGCCAGCAGTGACTTCATTCAGGCTTACACTGAAGCTTTCTTT.

DNA of the CDR3: TGTGCCAGCAGCCGGAGGGCCCTGATGGCAGGGTACAGCTCCTACGAGCAGTACTTC. Translation gives CASSRRALMAGYSSYEQYF. The chain has TRBV28 and TRBJ2-7; possible D gene TRBD2, 6 bases. Between the trimmed V and J ends, which lost 6 bases and 0 bases, there was a span of 27 bases. CDR3 length: 19 amino acids. The germline gives CDR1 MDHEN, CDR2 SYDVKM.

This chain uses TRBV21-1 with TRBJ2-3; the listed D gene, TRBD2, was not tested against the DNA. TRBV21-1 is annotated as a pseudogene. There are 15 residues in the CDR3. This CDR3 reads CASSKGWLVGDTQYF. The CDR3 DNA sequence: TGTGCCAGCAGCAAAGGATGGCTAGTGGGAGATACGCAGTATTTT.

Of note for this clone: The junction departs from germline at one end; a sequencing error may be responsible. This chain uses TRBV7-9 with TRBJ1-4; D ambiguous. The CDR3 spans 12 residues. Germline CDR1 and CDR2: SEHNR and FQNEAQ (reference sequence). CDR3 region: CSSSLTEEKLFF. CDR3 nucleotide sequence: TGTTCCAGCAGCCTTACCGAGGAAAAACTGTTTTTT.

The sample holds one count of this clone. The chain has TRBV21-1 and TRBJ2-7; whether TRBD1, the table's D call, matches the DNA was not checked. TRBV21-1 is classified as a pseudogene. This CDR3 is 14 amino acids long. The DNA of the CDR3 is TGTGCCAGCAGCAAAGCGCTTTCAGGCGAGGAGCAGTACTTC. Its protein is CASSKALSGEEQYF.

CDR3 coding DNA: TGTGCCAGCAGCAAAATCGGCCGGGACAGGGTGAGTGGCTACACCTTC. Translated, it gives CASSKIGRDRVSGYTF. This chain uses TRBV21-1 with TRBJ1-2; the listed D gene, TRBD1, was not tested against the DNA. TRBV21-1 is a recognized pseudogene. The CDR3 is 16 residues long.

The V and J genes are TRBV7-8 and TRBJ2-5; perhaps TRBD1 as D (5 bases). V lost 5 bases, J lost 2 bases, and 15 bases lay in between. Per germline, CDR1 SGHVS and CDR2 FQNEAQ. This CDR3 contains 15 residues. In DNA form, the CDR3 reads TGTGCCAGCAGCCCCGCCCGGAGACAGCAAGAGACCCAGTACTTC. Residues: CASSPARRQQETQYF.

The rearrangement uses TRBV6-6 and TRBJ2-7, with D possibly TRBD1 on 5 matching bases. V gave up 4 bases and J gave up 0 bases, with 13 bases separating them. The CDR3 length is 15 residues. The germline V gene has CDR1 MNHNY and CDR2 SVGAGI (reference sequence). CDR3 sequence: CASSFDRGFSYEQYF. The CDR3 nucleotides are TGTGCCAGCAGTTTCGACAGAGGTTTCTCCTACGAGCAGTACTTC.

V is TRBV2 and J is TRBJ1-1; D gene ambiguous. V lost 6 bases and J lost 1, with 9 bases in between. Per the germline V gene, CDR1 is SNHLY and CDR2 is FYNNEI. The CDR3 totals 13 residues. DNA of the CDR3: TGTGCCAGCAGGCTAGGGAGGAACACTGAAGCTTTCTTT. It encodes CASRLGRNTEAFF.

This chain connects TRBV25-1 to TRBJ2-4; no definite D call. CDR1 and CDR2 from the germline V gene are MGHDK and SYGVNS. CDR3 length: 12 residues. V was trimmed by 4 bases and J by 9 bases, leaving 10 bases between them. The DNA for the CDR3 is TGTGCCAGCAGTGGCTTGGCAGGCATTCAGTACTTC. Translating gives CASSGLAGIQYF.

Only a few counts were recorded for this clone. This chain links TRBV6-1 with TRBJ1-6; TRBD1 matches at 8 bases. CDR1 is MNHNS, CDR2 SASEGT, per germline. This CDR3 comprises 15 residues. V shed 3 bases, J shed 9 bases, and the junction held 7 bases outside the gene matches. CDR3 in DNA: TGTGCCAGCAGTGACCGGACAGGGACAAGTTCACCCCTCCACTTT. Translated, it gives CASSDRTGTSSPLHF.

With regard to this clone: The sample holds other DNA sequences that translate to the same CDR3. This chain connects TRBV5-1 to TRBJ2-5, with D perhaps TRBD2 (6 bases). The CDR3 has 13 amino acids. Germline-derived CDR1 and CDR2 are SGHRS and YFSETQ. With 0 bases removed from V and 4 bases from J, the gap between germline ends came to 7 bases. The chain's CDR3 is CASSLAGGETQYF. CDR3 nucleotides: TGCGCCAGCAGCTTGGCCGGGGGAGAGACCCAGTACTTC.

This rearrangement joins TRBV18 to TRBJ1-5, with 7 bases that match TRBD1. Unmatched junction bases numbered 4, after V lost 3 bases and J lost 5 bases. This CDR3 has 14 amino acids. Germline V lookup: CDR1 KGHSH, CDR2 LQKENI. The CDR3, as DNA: TGTGCCAGCTCACCCCCAGACAGGGATCAGCCCCAGCATTTT. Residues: CASSPPDRDQPQHF.

The CDR3 loop reads CASSLGGQGGNSPLHF. The CDR3 region has the DNA TGTGCCAGCAGTTTGGGTGGACAGGGTGGTAATTCACCCCTCCACTTT. The chain has TRBV28 and TRBJ1-6, with TRBD1 identical over 8 bases. V dropped 3 bases and J dropped 6; count of bases not matched to a gene: 7. Germline CDR1 MDHEN, CDR2 SYDVKM. This CDR3 is 16 amino acids long.

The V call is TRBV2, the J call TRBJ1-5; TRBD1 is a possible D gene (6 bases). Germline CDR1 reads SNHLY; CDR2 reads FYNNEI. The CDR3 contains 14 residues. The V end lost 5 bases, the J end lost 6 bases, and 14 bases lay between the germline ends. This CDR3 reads CASSRAGDVQPQHF. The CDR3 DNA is TGTGCCAGCAGTAGAGCAGGGGATGTTCAGCCCCAGCATTTT. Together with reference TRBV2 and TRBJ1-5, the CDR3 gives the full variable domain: EPEVTQTPSHQVTQMGQEVILRCVPISNHLYFYWYRQILGQKVEFLVSFYNNEISEKSEIFDDQFSVERPDGSNFTLKIRSTKLEDSAMYFCASSRAGDVQPQHFGDGTRLSIL.

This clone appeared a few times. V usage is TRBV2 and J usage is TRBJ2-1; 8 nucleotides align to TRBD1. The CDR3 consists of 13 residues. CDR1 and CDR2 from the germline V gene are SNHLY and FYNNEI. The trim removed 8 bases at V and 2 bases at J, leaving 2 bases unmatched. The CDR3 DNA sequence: TGTGCCAGCGGACAGGGTACCTACAATGAGCAGTTCTTC. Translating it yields CASGQGTYNEQFF.

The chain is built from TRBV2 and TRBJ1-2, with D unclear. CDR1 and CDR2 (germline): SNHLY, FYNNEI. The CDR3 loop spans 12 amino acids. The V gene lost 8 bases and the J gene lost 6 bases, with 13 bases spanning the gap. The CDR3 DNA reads TGTGCCAGCGGTCATCCCCGGGATGGCTACACCTTC. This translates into CASGHPRDGYTF.

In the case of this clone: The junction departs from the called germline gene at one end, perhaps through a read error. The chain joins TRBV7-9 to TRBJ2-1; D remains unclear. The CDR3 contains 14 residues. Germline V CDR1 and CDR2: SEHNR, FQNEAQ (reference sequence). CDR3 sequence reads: CASSGLESYNERFF. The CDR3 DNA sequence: TGTGCCAGCAGTGGGTTGGAGTCCTACAATGAGCGGTTCTTC.

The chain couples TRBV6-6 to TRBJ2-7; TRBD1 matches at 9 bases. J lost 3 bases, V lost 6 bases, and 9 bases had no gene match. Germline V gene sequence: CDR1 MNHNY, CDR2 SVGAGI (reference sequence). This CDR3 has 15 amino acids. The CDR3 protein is CASRNTGTGFYEQYF. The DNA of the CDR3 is TGTGCCAGCAGGAATACCGGGACAGGGTTCTACGAGCAGTACTTC.

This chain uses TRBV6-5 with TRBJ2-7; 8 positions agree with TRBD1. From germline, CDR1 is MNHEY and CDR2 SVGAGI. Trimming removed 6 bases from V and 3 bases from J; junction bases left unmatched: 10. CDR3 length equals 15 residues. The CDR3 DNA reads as TGTGCCAGCAGCCCGGACAGGGTCGGGTTCTACGAGCAGTACTTC. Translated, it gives CASSPDRVGFYEQYF.